The T cell receptor beta chain described here comes from a study of cytomegalovirus exposure and HLA in healthy donors. As for the study in general: Approximately 190 million T cells yielded more than 95 million unique TCR beta sequences, as an earlier analysis found.

This CDR3 spans 11 amino acids. Germline V gene data show CDR1 as DFQATT and CDR2 as SNEGSKA (reference sequence). The study ran its PCR with 60 Vbeta and 13 Jbeta primers. The method was immunoSEQ multiplex PCR; TCRdb's version includes in-frame clones alone and lacks a portion of them. The sample gives some 200,000 clones, 75% to 85% of which show up once; over 5% is in the top ten. A remark on this clone: The antigen is unknown.

Study-level points and caveats: Cytomegalovirus status was reportedly diagnosed by the classifier with high specificity and sensitivity.

This rearrangement joins TRBV20-1 to TRBJ2-3; tentatively, D is TRBD2 (6 bases). The sequenced sample consisted of PBMCs. The origin of this receptor is a woman between 50 and 59 years old in good health and CMV-seropositive. The CDR3 nucleotides read TGCAGGGGGGGATACACAGATACGCAGTATTTT. It translates to CRGGYTDTQYF.